The 8 T cell receptor beta chains presented below share a single source sample, sequenced in a study of blood T cell repertoires in COVID-19. The method was immunoSEQ multiplex PCR; TCRdb's version includes in-frame clones alone and lacks a portion of them. The sample includes over 300,000 clones, around 91% of them seen just once. The sample taken for sequencing was peripheral blood. The receptors here all came from a young man with active or convalescent COVID-19.

The CDR3 nucleotides read TGTGCCAGCTCACCACCTGGAGTCCCTGGAAACACCATATATTTT. It yields the protein CASSPPGVPGNTIYF. This chain connects TRBV18 to TRBJ1-3; D is uncertain. V was shortened by 0 bases and J by 2 bases, with 8 bases between the two germline ends. This CDR3 has 15 amino acids. Germline V CDR1 and CDR2: KGHSH, LQKENI.

The rearrangement links TRBV6-1 to TRBJ2-5; tentative D call: TRBD1 (7 bases). The V gene's germline CDR1 is MNHNS and CDR2 SASEGT. Trimming cost V 2 bases and J 5 bases, with 18 bases left between them. The CDR3 contains 16 residues. The CDR3: CASSEYPAGGKETQYF. The CDR3 nucleotides are TGTGCCAGCAGTGAATACCCGGCAGGGGGGAAGGAGACCCAGTACTTC.

The rearrangement uses TRBV30 and TRBJ2-7, with D perhaps matching TRBD1 (6 bases). Germline V gives CDR1 GTSNPN, CDR2 SVGIG (reference sequence). The V end lost 4 bases, the J end lost 0 bases, and 10 bases lay between the germline ends. The CDR3 runs 13 residues. The CDR3 protein is CAWNRVASYEQYF. The CDR3 bases are TGTGCCTGGAACAGGGTGGCCTCCTACGAGCAGTACTTC.

This clone occurred a few times. The rearrangement links TRBV7-8 to TRBJ2-7; TRBD1 matches at 11 bases. The CDR3 loop spans 15 amino acids. V lost 2 bases to trimming and J lost 3 bases; unmatched junction nucleotides: 3. The V gene's germline CDR1 is SGHVS and CDR2 FQNEAQ. In nucleotides, the CDR3 is TGTGCCAGCAGCTTATCAGGGACAGGGGGCTACGAGCAGTACTTC. Protein sequence: CASSLSGTGGYEQYF.

About this clone: The junction departs from the called germline gene at one end, perhaps through a read error. This chain uses TRBV7-9 with TRBJ2-6, with 15 bases that match TRBD2. The CDR3 runs 23 residues. CDR1 and CDR2 from the germline V gene are SEHNR and FQNEAQ (reference sequence). The CDR3 loop is CASSNRPGLAGGHTISGANVLTF. DNA of the CDR3: TGTGCCAGCAGCAACCGACCGGGACTAGCGGGGGGACATACAATCTCTGGGGCCAACGTGCTGACTTTC.

This sequence joins TRBV28 and TRBJ1-2; tentatively, D is TRBD1 (5 bases). CDR1 and CDR2 (germline): MDHEN, SYDVKM. The length of the CDR3 is 15 residues. V lost 2 bases and J 1 base, leaving 11 bases between the germline ends. CDR3: CASSLLSTVNYGYTF. CDR3 bases: TGTGCCAGCAGTTTACTATCGACAGTTAACTATGGCTACACCTTC.

V usage is TRBV27 and J usage is TRBJ2-5; D ambiguous. Germline V lookup: CDR1 MNHEY, CDR2 SMNVEV (reference sequence). Trimming removed 6 bases from V and 5 bases from J, with 16 bases in between. The CDR3 extends over 14 amino acids. The DNA for the CDR3 is TGTGCCAGCAGCAAAAAAGGCCTGCGGGAGACCCAGTACTTC. Its protein is CASSKKGLRETQYF.

The chain uses TRBV5-5 and TRBJ1-4; D might be TRBD1 (5 bases). This CDR3 contains 15 residues. CDR1 and CDR2 (germline): SGHKS, YYEKEE (reference sequence). V shed 0 bases and J shed 7 bases, with 13 bases lying between them. CDR3 DNA sequence: TGTGCCAGCAGCTTGGGACAGCTCTCGCCTGAAAAACTGTTTTTT. It is translated as CASSLGQLSPEKLFF. Using reference TRBV5-5 and TRBJ1-4 for the parts outside the CDR3, the full variable domain is DAGVTQSPTHLIKTRGQQVTLRCSPISGHKSVSWYQQVLGQGPQFIFQYYEKEERGRGNFPDRFSARQFPNYSSELNVNALLLGDSALYLCASSLGQLSPEKLFFGSGTQLSVL.